The 30 T cell receptor beta chains in this list originate from one sample, sequenced in a study of T-cell reconstitution after alpha-beta-depleted transplantation in children. The authors prepared the TCRbeta library with unique molecular identifiers. Each CDR3 protein gets one entry after TCRdb re-called the PCR reads with MiXCR. The sample lists some 350,000 distinct CDR3 sequences; 15% to 20% were seen once. The sample was PBMCs, mostly from graft donor cells, taken 360 days after TCRalphabeta/CD19-depleted stem cell transplant. Receptors originate from a male patient under 10 years old who had a stem cell transplant for acute lymphoblastic leukemia, so the T cells may come from the graft donor.

This rearrangement joins TRBV4-1 to TRBJ2-7; TRBD2 matches 7 bases. V lost 1 base, J lost 2 bases, and 5 bases stayed unmatched. The germline CDR1 and CDR2 sequences are MGHRA and YSYEKL. The CDR3 has 15 amino acids. CDR3 loop: CASSQVLAGAYEQYF. The CDR3 DNA reads as TGCGCCAGCAGCCAAGTATTAGCGGGTGCCTACGAGCAGTACTTC.

Ten or more counts support this clonotype. The chain carries TRBV7-2 and TRBJ2-1; tentative D call: TRBD2 (6 bases). The CDR3 is 17 amino acids. Germline loops: CDR1 SGHTA, CDR2 FQGNSA. Trimming took off 6 bases at V and 2 bases at J, with 20 bases between the two ends. The CDR3 loop is CASRLPSEGKTYNEQFF. DNA of the CDR3: TGTGCCAGCAGGCTCCCTAGCGAAGGGAAGACCTACAATGAGCAGTTCTTC.

This clonotype was seen only a few times. The chain employs TRBV4-3 and TRBJ2-3, with no clear D. CDR1 LGHNA and CDR2 YSLEER come from the germline V gene. Trimming took 1 base from V and 2 from J, leaving 10 bases between them. The CDR3 sequence is 15 residues long. The CDR3 DNA is TGCGCCAGCAGCCAAGTCCCAGGCCTCACAGATACGCAGTATTTT. Protein: CASSQVPGLTDTQYF.

This clonotype was picked up a small number of times. At one of its ends the junction is not consistent with the germline gene, which may arise from a read error. This sequence joins TRBV4-3 and TRBJ2-5; tentatively, D is TRBD1 (7 bases). Germline V gene sequence: CDR1 LGHNA, CDR2 YSLEER. The CDR3 length is 15 residues. The CDR3 nucleotides read TGCGTCAGCAGCCAAGTCGCGGGACAGATGGAGACCCAGTACTTC. Encoded protein: CVSSQVAGQMETQYF.

This clonotype has only a few counts. This sequence joins TRBV5-1 and TRBJ2-7; D may be TRBD1 or TRBD2 (6 bases each). Trimming took 0 bases from V and 0 from J, leaving 16 bases between them. Germline-derived CDR1 and CDR2 are SGHRS and YFSETQ. CDR3 length: 17 amino acids. The CDR3 nucleotides read TGCGCCAGCAGCTTGGCCTATGGGGGGCCAAGCTCCTACGAGCAGTACTTC. It codes for CASSLAYGGPSSYEQYF.

The V gene is TRBV19, the J gene TRBJ2-3; 8 nucleotides agree with TRBD2. The V gene end was trimmed by 6 bases and the J gene end by 6 bases; junction bases not matched to a gene: 2. Germline V lookup: CDR1 LNHDA, CDR2 SQIVND (reference sequence). CDR3 length: 12 residues. The CDR3 is CASRTSADTQYF. CDR3 coding DNA: TGTGCCAGTAGGACTAGCGCGGATACGCAGTATTTT.

This chain uses TRBV7-8 with TRBJ2-7, with D possibly TRBD2 on 6 matching bases. The CDR3 length is 15 residues. The germline V gene has CDR1 SGHVS and CDR2 FQNEAQ. V lost 5 bases and J 2 bases, leaving 16 bases between the germline ends. In DNA, the CDR3 is TGTGCCAGCAGCGTAGAGCCGGGGGTGCCCTACGAGCAGTACTTC. Its translation is CASSVEPGVPYEQYF.

This chain joins TRBV5-4 and TRBJ2-5; 11 bases match TRBD2. Germline V CDR1 and CDR2: SGHNT, YYREEE (reference sequence). There are 16 residues in the CDR3. The ends lost 0 bases at V and 2 bases at J; junction bases unmatched: 3. The CDR3 loop reads CASSLASGRSQETQYF. CDR3 sequence (DNA): TGTGCCAGCAGCTTGGCTAGCGGGAGGAGTCAAGAGACCCAGTACTTC.

In its sample, this clonotype was seen a few times. The chain combines TRBV20-1 with TRBJ2-1, with D perhaps matching TRBD2 (6 bases). This CDR3 contains 18 residues. From germline, CDR1 is DFQATT and CDR2 SNEGSKA (reference sequence). V was cut by 3 bases and J by 5 bases, with 26 bases left in between. CDR3 loop: CSASGPWNPGETHNEQFF. CDR3 in DNA: TGCAGTGCTAGCGGCCCGTGGAACCCGGGGGAGACCCACAATGAGCAGTTCTTC.

This clonotype turned up a few times. Here the CDR3 reads CSAQLAGGRFEQFF. CDR3 bases: TGCAGTGCGCAACTAGCGGGAGGGAGATTTGAGCAGTTCTTC. The chain has TRBV20-1 and TRBJ2-1; 13 bases match TRBD2. With 6 bases clipped from V and 9 bases from J, the junction kept 8 bases outside the gene matches. The CDR3 runs to 14 residues. From germline, CDR1 is DFQATT and CDR2 SNEGSKA (reference sequence).

This clonotype has more than one count but fewer than ten. The V call is TRBV7-9, the J call TRBJ1-5, with TRBD1 as a possible D gene (6 bases). Germline V lookup: CDR1 SEHNR, CDR2 FQNEAQ (reference sequence). The CDR3 totals 16 residues. V gave up 5 bases and J gave up 5 bases, with 19 bases separating them. CDR3 protein: CASSTTRGHKDQPQHF. The CDR3 bases are TGTGCCAGCAGCACGACTCGGGGGCATAAGGATCAGCCCCAGCATTTT.

There are a few counts of this clonotype. The chain couples TRBV14 to TRBJ2-5; D ambiguous. The CDR3 covers 14 residues. V shed 4 bases and J shed 0 bases, with 9 bases lying between them. Looked up from germline, CDR1 is SGHDN and CDR2 is FVKESK. This CDR3 reads CASSRRPDQETQYF. In DNA form, the CDR3 reads TGTGCCAGCAGCCGCCGTCCTGACCAAGAGACCCAGTACTTC.

The genes are TRBV5-1 and TRBJ1-3, with unresolved D. From germline, CDR1 is SGHRS and CDR2 YFSETQ. V lost 7 bases to trimming and J lost 4 bases, with 21 bases between them. This CDR3 has 16 residues. The CDR3, as DNA: TGCGCCAGCGCACCTTCGGTAGGGCTTTTCGGAAACACCATATATTTT. Encoded protein: CASAPSVGLFGNTIYF.

The CDR3 region is CASSQDLLLGTALYGYTF. The CDR3, as DNA: TGCGCCAGCAGCCAAGATCTCTTATTGGGGACTGCGTTATATGGCTACACCTTC. The chain links TRBV4-1 to TRBJ1-2, with TRBD1 as a possible D gene (5 bases). The CDR3 has 18 amino acids. CDR1 is MGHRA and CDR2 is YSYEKL in the germline V gene. V lost 0 bases to trimming and J lost 5 bases, with 22 bases between them.

This clonotype was counted at least ten times. This rearrangement joins TRBV29-1 to TRBJ2-5; D is possibly TRBD1 (5 bases). The CDR3 runs 14 residues. Trimming pared 3 bases from V and 5 bases from J, leaving 16 bases between. Germline V gene data show CDR1 as SQVTM and CDR2 as ANQGSEA. CDR3 amino acids: CSVDRDRGWETQYF. The CDR3 DNA sequence: TGCAGCGTTGATCGAGACAGAGGATGGGAGACCCAGTACTTC.

The J gene is TRBJ2-5, the V gene TRBV7-3; 8 bases are a match to TRBD1. CDR1 is SGHTA and CDR2 is FQGTGA in the germline V gene. The CDR3 has 15 amino acids. V shed 5 bases, J shed 5 bases, and the junction held 10 bases outside the gene matches. The CDR3 here is CASSPLGQGGETQYF. The CDR3 bases are TGTGCCAGCAGCCCGTTAGGACAGGGCGGTGAGACCCAGTACTTC. Filled out from reference TRBV7-3 and TRBJ2-5, the complete variable domain reads GAGVSQTPSNKVTEKGKYVELRCDPISGHTALYWYRQSLGQGPEFLIYFQGTGAADDSGLPNDRFFAVRPEGSVSTLKIQRTERGDSAVYLCASSPLGQGGETQYFGPGTRLLVL.

This clonotype was observed a few times. The chain employs TRBV29-1 and TRBJ2-7; D is undetermined. V shed 1 base and J shed 4 bases, with 5 bases lying between them. Germline V gene lookup returns CDR1 SQVTM and CDR2 ANQGSEA. The CDR3 spans 11 residues. In DNA form, the CDR3 reads TGCAGCGTTGAAGCTGGATACGAGCAGTACTTC. As protein: CSVEAGYEQYF.

This clonotype was observed a few times. The chain employs TRBV20-1 and TRBJ2-1; TRBD2 might be the D (5 bases). The V gene lost 3 bases and the J gene lost 7 bases, with 7 bases spanning the gap. This CDR3 region has 11 residues. CDR1 and CDR2 from the germline V gene are DFQATT and SNEGSKA (reference sequence). CDR3 sequence: CSASPGNEQFF. The DNA for the CDR3 is TGCAGTGCTAGCCCGGGAAATGAGCAGTTCTTC.

This clonotype turned up a few times. The rearrangement joins TRBV12-3 or TRBV12-4 to TRBJ1-5; D ambiguous. There are 13 residues in the CDR3. V lost 1 base and J 7 bases, leaving 8 bases between the germline ends. CDR3 protein: CASSLDLGQPQHF. The CDR3 DNA sequence: TGTGCCAGCAGTTTAGATTTGGGCCAGCCCCAGCATTTT.

The sample holds a few counts of this clonotype. This chain uses TRBV6-1 with TRBJ2-1, with 10 bases aligning to TRBD1. This CDR3 has 18 amino acids. Germline V gives CDR1 MNHNS, CDR2 SASEGT. Trimming removed 6 bases from V and 0 bases from J; junction bases left unmatched: 11. CDR3 sequence (DNA): TGTGCCAGCAGGCCGGGACAGGGGTACTCGAGCTCCTACAATGAGCAGTTCTTC. Its translation is CASRPGQGYSSSYNEQFF.

The gene calls are TRBV28 and TRBJ2-7, with a tentative D call TRBD2 (5 bases). Trimming stripped 6 bases from V and 3 bases from J, with 18 bases between. CDR1 and CDR2 from the germline V gene are MDHEN and SYDVKM. CDR3 length: 15 amino acids. This chain's CDR3 is CASSAGPAELYEQYF. CDR3 coding DNA: TGTGCCAGCAGCGCGGGCCCCGCGGAACTCTACGAGCAGTACTTC.

A few counts support this clonotype. This chain joins TRBV20-1 and TRBJ1-3; 7 nucleotides align to TRBD1. The CDR3 contains 16 residues. Germline V gene data show CDR1 as DFQATT and CDR2 as SNEGSKA (reference sequence). Trimming took 6 bases from V and 0 from J; bases not matched to a gene: 11. The CDR3 nucleotides are TGCAGTGCGGGACAGCTTCGGGGGAGCTCTGGAAACACCATATATTTT. This gives the protein CSAGQLRGSSGNTIYF.

This clonotype was seen only a few times. This chain links TRBV24-1 with TRBJ2-1; TRBD1 agrees at 7 bases. The ends lost 8 bases at V and 0 bases at J; junction bases unmatched: 6. The germline V gene has CDR1 KGHDR and CDR2 SFDVKD. This CDR3 contains 15 residues. DNA for the CDR3: TGTGCCACCATTCTGGACAGGAGCTCCTACAATGAGCAGTTCTTC. Translation gives CATILDRSSYNEQFF.

The chain combines TRBV4-3 with TRBJ2-5; D tentatively fits TRBD1 or TRBD2 (7 bases each). Trimming left V 0 bases short and J 5 bases short, with 13 bases between. There are 15 residues in the CDR3. Germline V lookup: CDR1 LGHNA, CDR2 YSLEER. The CDR3 DNA reads as TGCGCCAGCAGCCAAGATATCCAGGGGGGGGAGACCCAGTACTTC. It yields the protein CASSQDIQGGETQYF.

The chain joins TRBV29-1 to TRBJ2-7; D tentatively reads TRBD1 or TRBD2 (5 bases each). Deletions cut 4 bases from V and 3 bases from J, with 13 bases between. The CDR3 extends over 13 amino acids. From germline, CDR1 is SQVTM and CDR2 ANQGSEA. The CDR3 here is CSVAGTVNYEQYF. CDR3 nucleotides: TGCAGCGTTGCCGGGACGGTTAACTACGAGCAGTACTTC.

In this sample, this clonotype turned up a few times. This sequence joins TRBV7-2 and TRBJ2-2; 11 bases are a match to TRBD2. Germline CDR1 is SGHTA and CDR2 is FQGNSA. This CDR3 has 14 amino acids. J was trimmed by 7 bases and V by 7 bases; bases with no gene match: 5. This CDR3 reads CASTGTSGSGELFF. CDR3 coding DNA: TGTGCCAGCACCGGGACTAGCGGTAGCGGGGAGCTGTTTTTT. The variable domain in full, completed from reference TRBV7-2 and TRBJ2-2, reads GAGVSQSPSNKVTEKGKDVELRCDPISGHTALYWYRQSLGQGLEFLIYFQGNSAPDKSGLPSDRFSAERTGGSVSTLTIQRTQQEDSAVYLCASTGTSGSGELFFGEGSRLTVL.

This chain uses TRBV6-1 with TRBJ2-7, with TRBD2 identical over 13 bases. V lost 6 bases to trimming and J lost 5 bases; unmatched junction nucleotides: 13. Germline CDR1 reads MNHNS; CDR2 reads SASEGT. The CDR3 consists of 17 residues. The CDR3 spells CASRVTSGRAFTNEQYF. CDR3 bases: TGTGCCAGCAGAGTAACTAGCGGGAGGGCCTTTACGAACGAGCAGTACTTC.

This clonotype has just a few counts. The chain is built from TRBV18 and TRBJ2-3; no reliable D call. Germline V CDR1 and CDR2: KGHSH, LQKENI. This CDR3 spans 12 amino acids. V shed 6 bases and J shed 5 bases, with 9 bases lying between them. The CDR3 loop reads CASSPGRDTQYF. The CDR3, as DNA: TGTGCCAGCTCCCCAGGTAGAGATACGCAGTATTTT. Full variable domain (missing parts from reference TRBV18 and TRBJ2-3): NAGVMQNPRHLVRRRGQEARLRCSPMKGHSHVYWYRQLPEEGLKFMVYLQKENIIDESGMPKERFSAEFPKEGPSILRIQQVVRGDSAAYFCASSPGRDTQYFGPGTRLTVL.

This clonotype was observed a few times. This chain's CDR3 is CSTRGQTVTDTQYF. The CDR3, as DNA: TGCAGCACGAGGGGTCAGACGGTCACAGATACGCAGTATTTT. This rearrangement joins TRBV29-1 to TRBJ2-3; D tentatively fits TRBD1 or TRBD2 (5 bases each). Germline V gives CDR1 SQVTM, CDR2 ANQGSEA. The CDR3 has 14 amino acids. V lost 8 bases to trimming and J lost 2 bases, with 17 bases between them.

This clonotype was counted only a few times. The chain employs TRBV12-3 or TRBV12-4 and TRBJ1-4; possible D gene TRBD1, 6 bases. CDR3 length: 13 residues. The V gene lost 3 bases and the J gene lost 8 bases, with 10 bases spanning the gap. The CDR3 sequence is CASSFSGVEKLFF. The CDR3 nucleotides are TGTGCCAGCAGTTTTTCAGGGGTAGAAAAACTGTTTTTT.